These 25 T cell receptor beta chains share one sample of origin, sequenced in a study of blood T cell repertoires in COVID-19. Measured with immunoSEQ multiplex PCR; TCRdb has only the in-frame clones, and not every one. The table lists tens of thousands of clones, around nine tenths of them singletons. The sample comprised peripheral blood. Source of these receptors: a man aged 65 to 79 with acute or convalescent COVID-19.

The J gene is TRBJ1-3, the V gene TRBV30, with 9 bases that match TRBD1. The CDR3 sequence is 16 residues long. The germline V gene encodes CDR1 GTSNPN and CDR2 SVGIG (reference sequence). The trim removed 3 bases at V and 2 bases at J, leaving 8 bases unmatched. CDR3 amino acids: CAWSSGTGFAGNTIYF. In nucleotides, the CDR3 is TGTGCCTGGAGCTCCGGGACAGGGTTTGCTGGAAACACCATATATTTT.

J is TRBJ1-2 and V is TRBV6-2 or TRBV6-3; D might be TRBD1 (6 bases). In germline, CDR1 is MNHEY, CDR2 SVGEGT. The CDR3 has 17 amino acids. V lost 5 bases and J lost 7, with 26 bases in between. CDR3 in DNA: TGTGCCAGCAGTAACACCTGGGGACACCCCCCCGATGTTGGCTACACCTTC. This gives the protein CASSNTWGHPPDVGYTF.

The chain is built from TRBV6-5 and TRBJ1-1, with 10 bases identical to TRBD1. This CDR3 comprises 15 residues. V lost 5 bases to trimming and J lost 1 base; unmatched junction nucleotides: 4. CDR1 and CDR2 from the germline V gene are MNHEY and SVGAGI. The CDR3 region has the DNA TGTGCCAGCAGTCGGACAGGGGGAAAGAACACTGAAGCTTTCTTT. Its translation is CASSRTGGKNTEAFF.

This clone was detected a few times. The CDR3 DNA is TGCGCCAGCAGCGCACAGGGTATTCGGGGAAACACCATATATTTT. Its protein product is CASSAQGIRGNTIYF. The rearrangement links TRBV5-1 to TRBJ1-3; the D gene is possibly TRBD1 (6 bases). The length of the CDR3 is 15 residues. Germline assignment: CDR1 SGHRS and CDR2 YFSETQ. Deletions cut 4 bases from V and 4 bases from J, with 15 bases between.

J is TRBJ2-1 and V is TRBV6-1; D is possibly TRBD1 (5 bases). The CDR3 is made up of 15 amino acids. V was shortened by 3 bases and J by 5 bases, with 14 bases between the two germline ends. Germline-derived CDR1 and CDR2 are MNHNS and SASEGT. The CDR3 sequence: CASSDWGGSNNEQFF. The CDR3 coding sequence is TGTGCCAGCAGTGATTGGGGCGGCAGTAACAATGAGCAGTTCTTC.

V is TRBV6-2 or TRBV6-3 and J is TRBJ2-7; TRBD1 matches at 9 bases. The germline V gene has CDR1 MNHEY and CDR2 SVGEGT. The CDR3 is 16 residues long. With V trimmed by 2 bases and J by 6 bases, 11 bases remained unmatched. CDR3 region: CASSYPRTGVIGEQYF. The CDR3 DNA reads as TGTGCCAGCAGTTACCCCCGGACAGGGGTTATTGGCGAGCAGTACTTC.

This clone was counted between two and nine times. The rearrangement links TRBV6-5 to TRBJ2-7, with 8 bases aligning to TRBD2. CDR1 and CDR2 from the germline V gene are MNHEY and SVGAGI. The CDR3 totals 13 residues. With 10 bases clipped from V and 4 bases from J, the junction kept 9 bases outside the gene matches. CDR3 sequence reads: CANFPGLDYEQYF. The CDR3 bases are TGTGCCAATTTCCCGGGACTAGATTACGAGCAGTACTTC.

CDR3 bases: TGTGCCAGCAGTCAGGGTATCAGCAATCAGCCCCAGCATTTT. Protein sequence: CASSQGISNQPQHF. The chain is built from TRBV2 and TRBJ1-5; D perhaps matches TRBD1 (5 bases). The V end was cut by 5 bases, the J end by 1 base, with 9 bases between. Germline V gene data show CDR1 as SNHLY and CDR2 as FYNNEI. The CDR3 totals 14 residues.

V gene TRBV18 combines with J gene TRBJ1-6, with unresolved D. Between the trimmed V and J ends, which lost 2 bases and 7 bases, there was a span of 6 bases. This CDR3 is built from 13 residues. The germline CDR1 and CDR2 sequences are KGHSH and LQKENI. In DNA form, the CDR3 reads TGTGCCAGCTCACCAGGCCCAAATTCACCCCTCCACTTT. Encoded protein: CASSPGPNSPLHF.

The CDR3 region is CASSQGRNTIYF. The CDR3 nucleotides are TGTGCCAGCAGCCAAGGCCGGAACACCATATATTTT. The chain is built from TRBV14 and TRBJ1-3; D call uncertain. The germline gives CDR1 SGHDN, CDR2 FVKESK. The CDR3 consists of 12 residues. V lost 1 base, J lost 7 bases, and 5 bases lay in between.

On this clone: The sample has other DNA sequences that encode this CDR3 too. The rearrangement links TRBV18 to TRBJ2-5; D possibly corresponds to TRBD1 (6 bases). The V end lost 3 bases, the J end lost 4 bases, and 15 bases lay between the germline ends. CDR1 and CDR2 (germline): KGHSH, LQKENI. The CDR3 totals 15 residues. DNA for the CDR3: TGTGCCAGCTCACCGTCGCCAGGGGCTGGAGAGACCCAGTACTTC. It encodes CASSPSPGAGETQYF.

The CDR3 coding sequence is TGCGCCAGCAGCCAAGGGGCTTCTCCGCAGTATTTT. Its protein product is CASSQGASPQYF. The chain has TRBV4-1 and TRBJ2-3; D gene ambiguous. V was cut by 1 base and J by 10 bases, with 9 bases left in between. From germline, CDR1 is MGHRA and CDR2 YSYEKL. This CDR3 contains 12 residues.

J is TRBJ1-4 and V is TRBV5-1, with a tentative D call TRBD1 (5 bases). Germline CDR1 SGHRS, CDR2 YFSETQ. The CDR3 contains 19 residues. Trimming cost V 0 bases and J 7 bases, with 25 bases left between them. Written as DNA, the CDR3 is TGCGCCAGCAGCTTGGCCCCCGCAGAACGCGTGCTTGGGGCTGAAAAACTGTTTTTT. Translated, it gives CASSLAPAERVLGAEKLFF.

CDR3 in DNA: TGTGCCAGCAGTTACTCGTTCAGGGGCGGCTATGGCTACACCTTC. This translates into CASSYSFRGGYGYTF. J is TRBJ1-2 and V is TRBV6-5; tentative D call: TRBD1 (6 bases). V was shortened by 0 bases and J by 4 bases, with 12 bases between the two germline ends. Germline V gene sequence: CDR1 MNHEY, CDR2 SVGAGI. CDR3 length: 15 residues.

J is TRBJ2-5 and V is TRBV27, with TRBD1 identical over 7 bases. The V gene end was trimmed by 5 bases and the J gene end by 7 bases; junction bases not matched to a gene: 19. The germline gives CDR1 MNHEY, CDR2 SMNVEV (reference sequence). The CDR3 contains 17 residues. CDR3 bases: TGTGCCAGCAGTCCTCTTGCCTCCGGGACAGCCTCGGGGACCCAGTACTTC. Protein product: CASSPLASGTASGTQYF.

This chain joins TRBV7-9 and TRBJ1-2; the D is unclear. The CDR3 is made up of 13 amino acids. Trimming stripped 3 bases from V and 8 bases from J, with 13 bases between. Looked up from germline, CDR1 is SEHNR and CDR2 is FQNEAQ (reference sequence). The CDR3 nucleotides read TGTGCCAGCAGCTTTGGCGGGAAGGAAGGCTACACCTTC. This codes for CASSFGGKEGYTF.

The gene calls are TRBV6-5 and TRBJ1-1; the match to TRBD1 covers 7 bases. The V gene's germline CDR1 is MNHEY and CDR2 SVGAGI. There are 15 residues in the CDR3. V shed 0 bases, J shed 4 bases, and the junction held 5 bases outside the gene matches. CDR3 DNA: TGTGCCAGCAGTTACTCAGACAGGGTGGGCACTGAAGCTTTCTTT. Translated: CASSYSDRVGTEAFF.

J is TRBJ2-5 and V is TRBV29-1; 7 positions agree with TRBD1. Losses at the gene ends were 6 bases for V and 2 bases for J; bases not matched to a gene: 6. Per the germline V gene, CDR1 is SQVTM and CDR2 is ANQGSEA. This CDR3 spans 13 amino acids. CDR3 in amino acids: CSVRTGLQETQYF. CDR3 bases: TGCAGCGTCCGGACAGGCCTGCAAGAGACCCAGTACTTC.

The CDR3 here is CASSENTSGGRQFF. The CDR3 coding sequence is TGTGCCAGCAGTGAAAACACCTCGGGGGGCCGGCAGTTCTTC. The chain is built from TRBV6-1 and TRBJ2-1, with D possibly TRBD2 on 7 matching bases. V was pared by 2 bases and J by 12 bases, with 17 bases between. This CDR3 has 14 residues. Germline V CDR1 and CDR2: MNHNS, SASEGT.

This chain links TRBV2 with TRBJ1-5; 9 nucleotides align to TRBD1. V was pared by 6 bases and J by 6 bases, with 9 bases of the junction left unmatched. CDR1 is SNHLY, CDR2 FYNNEI, per germline. The CDR3 has 15 amino acids. CDR3 nucleotides: TGTGCCAGCAGAGCGACAGGGGGAAGAGGTCAGCCCCAGCATTTT. This translates into CASRATGGRGQPQHF.

V is TRBV2 and J is TRBJ1-2, with 10 bases that match TRBD1. CDR1 is SNHLY, CDR2 FYNNEI, per germline. The junction had 8 bases not matched to a gene; V was cut back by 6 bases and J by 4 bases. This CDR3 region has 15 residues. CDR3 nucleotides: TGTGCCAGCAGGGGAGACAGGGGGCTGACCTATGGCTACACCTTC. The encoded protein is CASRGDRGLTYGYTF.

The V call is TRBV7-8, the J call TRBJ2-1; 10 bases map to TRBD2. Germline loops: CDR1 SGHVS, CDR2 FQNEAQ. V dropped 5 bases and J dropped 8; count of bases not matched to a gene: 18. The CDR3 runs to 18 residues. CDR3 loop: CASSLWLAGDRFKDEQFF. DNA for the CDR3: TGTGCCAGCAGCCTCTGGCTAGCGGGAGACCGATTTAAGGATGAGCAGTTCTTC.

V and J are TRBV6-2 or TRBV6-3 and TRBJ2-1, with D possibly matching TRBD1 (5 bases). CDR3 size: 13 residues. The germline gives CDR1 MNHEY, CDR2 SVGEGT. V was pared by 3 bases and J by 6 bases, with 9 bases between. The CDR3 nucleotides read TGTGCCAGCAGTTATCTCCAGGGCAATGAGCAGTTCTTC. Protein sequence: CASSYLQGNEQFF.

The rearrangement uses TRBV7-3 and TRBJ2-1; D not certain. Germline values: CDR1 SGHTA, CDR2 FQGTGA. This CDR3 has 13 amino acids. V lost 0 bases and J 7 bases, leaving 7 bases between the germline ends. CDR3 sequence reads: CASSLTHSNEQFF. The CDR3 DNA follows: TGTGCCAGCAGCTTAACCCATAGTAATGAGCAGTTCTTC.

The chain carries TRBV6-6 and TRBJ1-5; 8 bases are a match to TRBD1. J gave up 4 bases and V 2 bases, and 4 bases lay outside the gene matches. This CDR3 comprises 15 residues. Per germline, CDR1 MNHNY and CDR2 SVGAGI (reference sequence). CDR3 sequence: CASSYGQGANQPQHF. The CDR3 nucleotides are TGTGCCAGCAGTTACGGACAGGGCGCAAATCAGCCCCAGCATTTT.